The clone carrying this T cell receptor beta chain was detected only a few times. Antigen unknown. A read error is possible here, since a much larger clone lies one base away. TCR beta CDR3 regions were amplified from RNA. When the TCR CDR3 underwent first-round RT-PCR, the HTBI primer set was used. TCRdb fed the multiplex PCR reads into MiXCR, producing one record per CDR3 protein. Here the sample spans hundreds of thousands of distinct CDR3 sequences, about 15% being singletons. The sample belongs to a study of T cells in Graves' hyperthyroidism and ophthalmopathy. Newly diagnosed patients aged 18 to 65 had hyperthyroidism of under 2 months' duration. For the diagnoses, clinical symptoms, serum thyroxine and TRAb, thyroid ultrasound and orbital computed tomography were used. Overall study results and limits: Most expanded thyroid clonotypes above 0.001 also appeared in blood.

Trimming pared 1 base from V and 2 bases from J, leaving 1 base between. The CDR3 runs to 11 residues. Looked up from germline, CDR1 is SQVTM and CDR2 is ANQGSEA. Material: blood. The V call is TRBV29-1, the J call TRBJ2-3; no clear D. This clonotype was obtained from a woman aged 18-30 years with Graves' hyperthyroidism. CDR3 sequence (DNA): TGCAGCGTTGAAGCCACAGATACGCAGTATTTT. This sequence encodes CSVEATDTQYF.